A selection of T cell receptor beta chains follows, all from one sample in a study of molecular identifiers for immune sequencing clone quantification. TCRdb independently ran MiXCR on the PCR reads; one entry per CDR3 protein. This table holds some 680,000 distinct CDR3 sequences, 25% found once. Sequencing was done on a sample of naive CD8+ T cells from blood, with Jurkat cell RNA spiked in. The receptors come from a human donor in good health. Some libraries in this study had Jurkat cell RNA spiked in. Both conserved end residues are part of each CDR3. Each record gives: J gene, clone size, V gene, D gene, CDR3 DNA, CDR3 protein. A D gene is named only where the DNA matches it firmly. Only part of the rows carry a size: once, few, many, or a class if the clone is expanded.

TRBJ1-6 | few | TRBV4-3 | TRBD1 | TGCGCCAGCAGCCACGGACAGGCGGGCAATTCACCCCTCCACTTT | CASSHGQAGNSPLHF
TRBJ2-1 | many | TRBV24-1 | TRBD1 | TGTGCCACCAGTGCGACAGGGCTCCCCAATGAGCAGTTCTTC | CATSATGLPNEQFF
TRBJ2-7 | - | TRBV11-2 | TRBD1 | TGTGCCAGCAGCGATAGGGACCGACAGGGGCAGTACTTC | CASSDRDRQGQYF
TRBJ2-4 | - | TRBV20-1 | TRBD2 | TGCAGTGCTACCCCGGAGCGGGGCAAAAACATTCAGTACTTC | CSATPERGKNIQYF
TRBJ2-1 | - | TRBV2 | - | TGTGCCAGCAGTGAAGCCCAAACAAGACTCTCCTACAATGAGCAGTTCTTC | CASSEAQTRLSYNEQFF
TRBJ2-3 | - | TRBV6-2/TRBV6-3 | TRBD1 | TGTGCCAGCACCCAGGGGGATTATACAGATACGCAGTATTTT | CASTQGDYTDTQYF
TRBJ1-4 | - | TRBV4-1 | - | TGCGCCAGCAGCCATTTAGGGGATGAAAAACTGTTTTTT | CASSHLGDEKLFF
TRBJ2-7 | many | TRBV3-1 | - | TGTGCCAGCAGCCCCGGGACGTCGCACGAGCAGTACTTC | CASSPGTSHEQYF
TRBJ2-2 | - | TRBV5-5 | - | TGTGCCAGCAGCGACCCGGGACATTACGGGGAGCTGTTTTTT | CASSDPGHYGELFF
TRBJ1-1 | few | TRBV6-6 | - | TGTGCCAGCATTTTCCCGGACAAGAACACTGAAGCTTTCTTT | CASIFPDKNTEAFF
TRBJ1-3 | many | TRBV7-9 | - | TGTGCCAGCAGCTCTTTGATTTCCTCTGGAAACACCATATATTTT | CASSSLISSGNTIYF
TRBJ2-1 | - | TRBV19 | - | TGTGCCAGTAGTTTAGAAACAGGGAGATTTGGGTACAATGAGCAGTTCTTC | CASSLETGRFGYNEQFF
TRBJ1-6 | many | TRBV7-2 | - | TGTGCCAGCAGCTTTAATAATTCACCCCTCCACTTT | CASSFNNSPLHF
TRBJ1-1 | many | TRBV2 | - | TGTGCCAGCAGTCCAGGGGTGAACACTGAAGCTTTCTTT | CASSPGVNTEAFF
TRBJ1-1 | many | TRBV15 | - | TGTGCCACCAGCAGAGGGACAGTGAACACTGAAGCTTTCTTT | CATSRGTVNTEAFF
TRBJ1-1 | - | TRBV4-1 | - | TGCGCCAGCAGCCAAGATCTGGTGACTGAAGCTTTCTTT | CASSQDLVTEAFF
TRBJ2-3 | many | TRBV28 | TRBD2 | TGTGCCAGCAGTTTATGGGTAGCGGGAGGAGGGGCAGATACGCAGTATTTT | CASSLWVAGGGADTQYF
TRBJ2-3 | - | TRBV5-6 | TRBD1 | TGTGCCAGCAGCTTGGATTTAGGGACAGCTAACTCTAGCACAGATACGCAGTGTTTT | CASSLDLGTANSSTDTQCF
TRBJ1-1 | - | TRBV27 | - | TGTGCCAGCAGTTTATCCCAGGGCTTGGAGACTGAAGCTTTCTTT | CASSLSQGLETEAFF
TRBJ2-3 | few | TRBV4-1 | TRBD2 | TGCGCCAGCAGCCAAGATAGGGCTAGCGGCTTCACAGATACGCAGTATTTT | CASSQDRASGFTDTQYF
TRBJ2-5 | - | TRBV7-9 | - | TGTGCCAGCAGCACCCAAATGGGGCCCCAAGAGACCCAGTACTTC | CASSTQMGPQETQYF
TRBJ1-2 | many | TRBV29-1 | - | TGCAGCGTTGACAAGGAGGAAAGGGCATATGGCTACACCTTC | CSVDKEERAYGYTF
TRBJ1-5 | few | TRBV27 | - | TGTGCCAGCAGTTTAGAGGGGTCGGGTCAGCCCCAGCATTTT | CASSLEGSGQPQHF
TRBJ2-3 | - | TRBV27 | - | TGTGCCAGCAGTTTAGTGATGGCGGATACGCAGTATTTT | CASSLVMADTQYF
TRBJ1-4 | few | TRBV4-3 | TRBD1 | TGCGCCAGCAGCCCTGACAGGGACACTAATGAAAAACTGTTTTTT | CASSPDRDTNEKLFF
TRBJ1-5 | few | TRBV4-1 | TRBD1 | TGCGCCAGCAGCCAAATTGACAGGGGCAATCAGCCCCAGCATTTT | CASSQIDRGNQPQHF
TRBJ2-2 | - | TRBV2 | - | TGTGCCAGCAGTGACATCTACAGCGGTAACACCGGGGAGCTGTTTTTT | CASSDIYSGNTGELFF
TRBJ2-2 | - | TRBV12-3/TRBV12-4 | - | TGTGCCAGCAGTCGACAGGGAGGGTATTCCGGGGAGCTGTTTTTT | CASSRQGGYSGELFF
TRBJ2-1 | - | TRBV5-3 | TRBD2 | TGTGCCAGCCTACTAGCGGGGGGTGCGGACAATGAGCAGTTCTTC | CASLLAGGADNEQFF
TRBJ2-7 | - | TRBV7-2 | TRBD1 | TGTGCCAGCAGCTTAAATAGGGGACAGGAAGCTTACGAGCAGTACTTC | CASSLNRGQEAYEQYF
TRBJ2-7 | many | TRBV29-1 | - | TGCAGCGTTGAAGGGGCCTACGAGCAGTACTTC | CSVEGAYEQYF
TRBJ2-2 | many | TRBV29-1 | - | TGCAGCGTCTTCCGCGGGAACACCGGGGAGCTGTTTTTT | CSVFRGNTGELFF
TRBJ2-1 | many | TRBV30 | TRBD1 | TGTGCCTGGAGTATCGGGACAGGGGTCAATGAGCAGTTCTTC | CAWSIGTGVNEQFF
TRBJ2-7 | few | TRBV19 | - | TGTGCCAGTCAAAGACAGGACTCCTACGAGCAGTACTTC | CASQRQDSYEQYF
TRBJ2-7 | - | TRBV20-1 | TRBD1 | TGCAGTGCCGGACAGGGGGCTAAGTACGAGCAGTACTTC | CSAGQGAKYEQYF
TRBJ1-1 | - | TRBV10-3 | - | TGTGCCATCAGTGACAGCATGAACACTGAAGCTTTCTTT | CAISDSMNTEAFF
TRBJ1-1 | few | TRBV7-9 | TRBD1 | TGTGCCAGCAGGGGAGAGGACAGGGCGGACACTGAAGCTTTCTTT | CASRGEDRADTEAFF
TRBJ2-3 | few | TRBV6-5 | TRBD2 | TGTGCCAGCAGTTACCTCGGGGGGGGAGGCACAGATACGCAGTATTTT | CASSYLGGGGTDTQYF
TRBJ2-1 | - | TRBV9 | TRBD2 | TGTGCCAGCAGCGTAGCCTCCGGGACTAGCGGGAGCTGGTCCTACAATGAGCAGTTCTTC | CASSVASGTSGSWSYNEQFF
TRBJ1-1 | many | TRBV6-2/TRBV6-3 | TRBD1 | TGTGCCAGCAGTAACAGTGGACAGGGGAAGAACACTGAAGCTTTCTTT | CASSNSGQGKNTEAFF
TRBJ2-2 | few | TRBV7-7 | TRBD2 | TGTGCTGGCAGCCGGGGACTAGAAAACACCGGGGAGCTGTTTTTT | CAGSRGLENTGELFF
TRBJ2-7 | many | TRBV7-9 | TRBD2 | TGTGCCAGCAGCCCACCAGGACTAGCGGGGGGCGACTACGAGCAGTACTTC | CASSPPGLAGGDYEQYF
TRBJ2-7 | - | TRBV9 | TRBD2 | TGTGCCAGCAGCTGGTCCCCTAGCGGGGGGGAAGGAAGCGAGCAGTACTTC | CASSWSPSGGEGSEQYF
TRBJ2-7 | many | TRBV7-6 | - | TGTGCCAGCAGCACGGGGAGAGGCGAGCAGTACTTC | CASSTGRGEQYF
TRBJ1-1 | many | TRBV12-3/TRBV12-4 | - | TGTGCCAGCAGTCCGGCACTCCAGAGTCCTGAAGCTTTCTTT | CASSPALQSPEAFF
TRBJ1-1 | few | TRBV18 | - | TGTGCCAGCTCATACCGGGCCAACACTGAAGCTTTCTTT | CASSYRANTEAFF
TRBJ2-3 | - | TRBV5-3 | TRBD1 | TGTGCCGGCACTGGACAGGGGCCCCTGGCACAGTATTTC | CAGTGQGPLAQYF
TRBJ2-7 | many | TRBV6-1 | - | TGTGCCAGCAGTGAATGGGGCCTTGAGCAGTACTTC | CASSEWGLEQYF
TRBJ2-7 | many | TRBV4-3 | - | TGCGCCAGCAGCCAGGCTCGGGAGTACGAGCAGTACTTC | CASSQAREYEQYF
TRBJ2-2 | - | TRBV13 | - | TGTGCCAGCAGCTTAGAAGGCCCCGCGGCGAGCACCGGGGAGCTGTTTTTT | CASSLEGPAASTGELFF
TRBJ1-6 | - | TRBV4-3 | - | TGCGCCAGCAGCCAATGGGGTAGTAACCTATATAATTCACCCCTCCACTTT | CASSQWGSNLYNSPLHF
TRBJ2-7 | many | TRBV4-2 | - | TGTGCCAGCAGCCAAGAGGGGGCACCGACCTACGAGCAGTACTTC | CASSQEGAPTYEQYF